The 18 T cell receptor beta chains reported below all come from one sample, sequenced in a study of T cell responses to AZD1222 COVID-19 vaccine. Assay: immunoSEQ multiplex PCR; the TCRdb copy retains only in-frame clones and omits some. The data contain 110,000 to 150,000 clones, 70% to 90% of them seen just once; the ten biggest clones take up around 8%. The input for sequencing was peripheral blood, taken on day 0 of AZD1222 vaccination. The origin of the receptors is an adult in good health.

The chain links TRBV12-1 to TRBJ1-5; TRBD1 is the table's D call, not checked against the DNA. TRBV12-1 corresponds to a pseudogene. The length of the CDR3 is 16 residues. CDR3 bases: TGTGCCAGCAGCAACCCTCAGGGGAAAATGGGTCAGCCCCAGCATTTT. Its translation is CASSNPQGKMGQPQHF.

The chain links TRBV9 to TRBJ1-2; TRBD1 matches at 7 bases. The CDR3 is 15 amino acids. V lost 1 base to trimming and J lost 6 bases; unmatched junction nucleotides: 9. Germline values: CDR1 SGDLS, CDR2 YYNGEE. Here the CDR3 DNA reads TGTGCCAGCAGCGTAAAGGCAGGGAGGGGGCATGGCTACACCTTC. Protein: CASSVKAGRGHGYTF.

CDR3 nucleotides: TGTGCCAGCACTCTTGCGGGAAGCACCTACAATGAGCAGTTCTTC. It yields the protein CASTLAGSTYNEQFF. This chain links TRBV2 with TRBJ2-1; D may be TRBD2 (6 bases). The V gene lost 7 bases and the J gene lost 2 bases, with 15 bases spanning the gap. The CDR3 totals 15 residues. Germline V gene sequence: CDR1 SNHLY, CDR2 FYNNEI.

J is TRBJ1-1 and V is TRBV10-3; D gene unclear. Trimming left V 7 bases short and J 1 base short, with 16 bases between. The CDR3 spans 15 residues. CDR1 is ENHRY and CDR2 is SYGVKD in the germline V gene. This CDR3 is CAIKERAEANTEAFF. DNA of the CDR3: TGTGCCATCAAAGAGAGGGCTGAGGCGAACACTGAAGCTTTCTTT.

The chain employs TRBV27 and TRBJ1-4; D may be TRBD1 (5 bases). This CDR3 is 13 amino acids long. Germline V gives CDR1 MNHEY, CDR2 SMNVEV (reference sequence). V lost 0 bases, J lost 11 bases, and 10 bases lay in between. The CDR3 region has the DNA TGTGCCAGCAGTTTATCGCGGGACCTGAAACTGTTTTTT. Translation: CASSLSRDLKLFF. The variable domain in full, with the rest retrieved from reference TRBV27 and TRBJ1-4, is EAQVTQNPRYLITVTGKKLTVTCSQNMNHEYMSWYRQDPGLGLRQIYYSMNVEVTDKGDVPEGYKVSRKEKRNFPLILESPSPNQTSLYFCASSLSRDLKLFFGSGTQLSVL.

The V call is TRBV7-2, the J call TRBJ1-3; D gene unclear. The ends were cut back, 0 bases at V and 0 bases at J, with 24 bases in the middle. The CDR3 has 21 residues. Germline V gene lookup returns CDR1 SGHTA and CDR2 FQGNSA. CDR3 sequence (DNA): TGTGCCAGCAGCTTAGCTTGCCTTCTGTATGACGGATCCGTCTCTGGAAACACCATATATTTT. Translating gives CASSLACLLYDGSVSGNTIYF.

The chain joins TRBV30 to TRBJ2-7; perhaps D is TRBD1 or TRBD2 (5 bases each). The V end lost 3 bases, the J end lost 5 bases, and 11 bases lay between the germline ends. The germline V gene encodes CDR1 GTSNPN and CDR2 SVGIG (reference sequence). The CDR3 runs to 12 residues. CDR3 nucleotide sequence: TGTGCCTGGAGCGCCGGGACCCACGAGCAGTACTTC. Translated, it gives CAWSAGTHEQYF.

The CDR3 spells CSAREGPWAFF. CDR3 sequence (DNA): TGCAGCGCCCGAGAGGGTCCGTGGGCTTTCTTT. The chain is built from TRBV29-1 and TRBJ1-1; D unresolved. The V gene's germline CDR1 is SQVTM and CDR2 ANQGSEA. The CDR3 extends over 11 amino acids. Trimming removed 7 bases from V and 11 bases from J, with 17 bases in between. Supplemented by reference TRBV29-1 and TRBJ1-1, the full variable domain reads SAVISQKPSRDICQRGTSLTIQCQVDSQVTMMFWYRQQPGQSLTLIATANQGSEATYESGFVIDKFPISRPNLTFSTLTVSNMSPEDSSIYLCSAREGPWAFFGQGTRLTVV.

The chain has TRBV19 and TRBJ1-1; 8 bases are shared with TRBD1. V was clipped by 8 bases and J by 4 bases; unmatched bases: 9. The germline V gene encodes CDR1 LNHDA and CDR2 SQIVND (reference sequence). This CDR3 spans 14 amino acids. In nucleotides, the CDR3 is TGTGCCAGTCGAGGACAGGGTTGGGGCACTGAAGCTTTCTTT. Amino acid sequence: CASRGQGWGTEAFF.

This clone has a single count. Here the CDR3 reads CASSPSVAGSGNTIYF. Written as DNA, the CDR3 is TGTGCCAGCAGCCCCTCAGTGGCAGGGTCTGGAAACACCATATATTTT. The chain employs TRBV5-4 and TRBJ1-3; a weak D match, TRBD1 (5 bases). Germline V CDR1 and CDR2: SGHNT, YYREEE (reference sequence). V lost 4 bases and J 1 base, leaving 15 bases between the germline ends. CDR3 length: 16 residues.

This clone appeared a single time. This chain connects TRBV25-1 to TRBJ2-4; 8 bases map to TRBD2. The CDR3 loop spans 17 amino acids. The V and J ends lost 4 bases and 2 bases, in that order; junction bases with no gene match: 10. Germline V lookup: CDR1 MGHDK, CDR2 SYGVNS. CDR3 sequence reads: CASSGEVVAGSKNIQYF. CDR3 in DNA: TGTGCCAGCAGTGGCGAAGTAGTAGCGGGATCCAAAAACATTCAGTACTTC.

The chain recombines TRBV7-6 with TRBJ2-7; D may be TRBD1 (6 bases). With 4 bases removed from V and 1 base from J, the gap between germline ends came to 11 bases. CDR3 length: 14 amino acids. Germline V gives CDR1 SGHVS, CDR2 FNYEAQ. The CDR3 loop reads CASSWKDSSYEQYF. CDR3 coding DNA: TGTGCCAGCAGCTGGAAGGACAGTTCCTACGAGCAGTACTTC. Drawing the rest from reference TRBV7-6 and TRBJ2-7, the complete variable domain is GAGVSQSPRYKVTKRGQDVALRCDPISGHVSLYWYRQALGQGPEFLTYFNYEAQQDKSGLPNDRFSAERPEGSISTLTIQRTEQRDSAMYRCASSWKDSSYEQYFGPGTRLTVT.

About this clone itself: The sample contains more than one DNA sequence encoding this CDR3. The chain joins TRBV2 to TRBJ2-2; 10 bases line up with TRBD1. J gave up 5 bases and V 4 bases, and 10 bases lay outside the gene matches. The CDR3 contains 17 residues. CDR1 is SNHLY, CDR2 FYNNEI, per germline. CDR3 sequence (DNA): TGTGCCAGCAGTGGGACAGGGGGGGGGCGAAGGACCGGGGAGCTGTTTTTT. The encoded protein is CASSGTGGGRRTGELFF.

The rearrangement links TRBV11-2 to TRBJ2-1, with unresolved D. This CDR3 has 15 amino acids. V was cut by 1 base and J by 6 bases, with 13 bases left in between. Germline V gives CDR1 SGHAT, CDR2 FQNNGV. DNA of the CDR3: TGTGCCAGCAGCTTAGGTCGGGTCCCAGCCAATGAGCAGTTCTTC. It encodes CASSLGRVPANEQFF.

The chain links TRBV6-5 to TRBJ2-1; perhaps TRBD2 as D (5 bases). The CDR3 has 14 residues. V was shortened by 6 bases and J by 2 bases, with 11 bases between the two germline ends. Germline assignment: CDR1 MNHEY and CDR2 SVGAGI. In nucleotides, the CDR3 is TGTGCCAGCAGACTAGGAGCAGCCTACAATGAGCAGTTCTTC. Translating gives CASRLGAAYNEQFF.

This chain uses TRBV7-9 with TRBJ1-1, with D tentatively TRBD1 (6 bases). Trimming left V 2 bases short and J 4 bases short, with 8 bases between. This CDR3 has 13 residues. Germline CDR1 SEHNR, CDR2 FQNEAQ (reference sequence). CDR3 nucleotide sequence: TGTGCCAGCAGCTTACAGGGGAGCACTGAAGCTTTCTTT. It encodes CASSLQGSTEAFF. The variable domain in full, with the rest retrieved from reference TRBV7-9 and TRBJ1-1, is DTGVSQNPRHKITKRGQNVTFRCDPISEHNRLYWYRQTLGQGPEFLTYFQNEAQLEKSRLLSDRFSAERPKGSFSTLEIQRTEQGDSAMYLCASSLQGSTEAFFGQGTRLTVV.

The chain employs TRBV28 and TRBJ1-2; D is unclear. The CDR3 spans 13 residues. Germline CDR1 reads MDHEN; CDR2 reads SYDVKM. Trimming took off 4 bases at V and 3 bases at J, with 9 bases between the two ends. In DNA, the CDR3 is TGTGCCAGCAGTTGGCAGACGGACTATGGCTACACCTTC. It translates to CASSWQTDYGYTF.

This clone was found once. The chain joins TRBV7-9 to TRBJ2-3, with D tentatively TRBD2 (5 bases). Germline assignment: CDR1 SEHNR and CDR2 FQNEAQ (reference sequence). This CDR3 comprises 11 residues. The V end lost 8 bases, the J end lost 5 bases, and 8 bases lay between the germline ends. The chain's CDR3 is CASGAGDTQYF. CDR3 DNA: TGTGCCAGCGGCGCGGGAGATACGCAGTATTTT.